A single sample gave rise to the 5 T cell receptor beta chains below, sequenced in a study of vaccination and CD4 T cells after COVID-19. These TCRs' antigens remain unknown. Treatment indicated: roughly ten-day PBMC culture with coronavirus spike peptide pools or control peptides (ViraFEST assay). Once obtained from cultured CD4+ T cells, the DNA was sequenced using the Oncomine TCR Beta short-read assay. Each CDR3 protein gets one entry after TCRdb re-called the PCR reads with MiXCR. The table shows just over 3,000 distinct CDR3 sequences, with roughly 23% occurring only once. The specimen comprised CD4+ T cells from blood, cultured in vitro, sampled after SARS-CoV-2 vaccination. The origin of the receptors is a human donor who had recovered from COVID-19.

This clonotype is medium-sized in the sample. This chain's CDR3 is CATGLSNQPQHF. CDR3 in DNA: TGTGCCACCGGGCTTAGCAATCAGCCCCAGCATTTT. The chain joins TRBV15 to TRBJ1-5; the D is unclear. The CDR3 extends over 12 amino acids. Between the trimmed V and J ends, which lost 8 bases and 0 bases, there was a span of 5 bases. Germline V lookup: CDR1 LNHNV, CDR2 YYDKDF (reference sequence).

The V gene is TRBV20-1, the J gene TRBJ1-1; D is unresolved. The length of the CDR3 is 13 residues. The V and J ends lost 6 bases and 1 base respectively, with 12 bases between them. Germline CDR1 reads DFQATT; CDR2 reads SNEGSKA (reference sequence). The CDR3 nucleotides read TGCAGTGCCCGAGAGAGTCCGAACACTGAAGCTTTCTTT. Protein: CSARESPNTEAFF.

The chain uses TRBV7-2 and TRBJ2-7; 10 bases align to TRBD2. J gave up 5 bases and V 3 bases, and 10 bases lay outside the gene matches. The CDR3 spans 16 residues. Looked up from germline, CDR1 is SGHTA and CDR2 is FQGNSA. The CDR3 nucleotides read TGTGCCAGCAGCTTGGAGTTAGCGGGGGGTCGGAACGAGCAGTACTTC. Its translation: CASSLELAGGRNEQYF.

This clonotype has only a few counts. The rearrangement joins TRBV20-1 to TRBJ2-3; 7 bases are shared with TRBD2. Germline V CDR1 and CDR2: DFQATT, SNEGSKA (reference sequence). V was pared by 2 bases and J by 0 bases, with 20 bases of the junction left unmatched. The CDR3 is made up of 20 amino acids. The CDR3 loop is CSARRPPSSQIAGSTDTQYF. In nucleotides, the CDR3 is TGCAGTGCTAGAAGGCCCCCGAGTTCCCAAATAGCGGGTAGCACAGATACGCAGTATTTT.

This clonotype is deemed medium-sized. The V and J genes are TRBV28 and TRBJ2-7, with TRBD1 matching 7 bases. The V gene's germline CDR1 is MDHEN and CDR2 SYDVKM. This CDR3 has 14 residues. The ends lost 7 bases at V and 9 bases at J; junction bases unmatched: 15. The CDR3 DNA reads TGTGCCAGCACCTTGGGGACAGCCCCCCGCGGGCAGTACTTC. Translation gives CASTLGTAPRGQYF.